This T cell receptor beta chain was captured by sequencing in a study of CXCR3-negative and CXCR3-positive naive CD8 T cells. Study conclusions and caveats: Diversity ran similarly high across both naive subsets but far lower in memory CD8+ cells. TRB CDR3s were more hydrophobic in CXCR3-positive than in CXCR3-negative naive cells. Memory cells diverged, while naive CXCR3-positive and CXCR3-negative cells had similar TRBV-TRBJ usage.

Regarding this clonotype: The target antigen is unknown.

The CDR3 has 15 amino acids. CDR1 and CDR2 from the germline V gene are SEHNR and FQNEAQ (reference sequence). The authors made the TRB cDNA libraries by 5' RACE using UMI labels. TCRdb reprocessed the 5' RACE reads, keeping one entry per CDR3 protein, no DNA. Its table lists 90,000 to 150,000 distinct CDR3 sequences. The source is a human donor in good health. Some clones in this sample may be carry-over from other donors' samples. The sequenced sample was naive CXCR3+ CD8+ T cells from blood. Subset reported: CD45RO-CCR7+CD27+CD95- naive CD8+ T cells expressing CXCR3 (TNR3+). The rearrangement uses TRBV7-9 and TRBJ2-1; TCRdb gives TRBD1 as the D gene, but with no DNA this cannot be confirmed. The CDR3 protein is CASSPRDNSYNEQFF.